Listed below are T cell receptor beta chains from one sample, sequenced in a study of blood T cell repertoires in COVID-19. Using immunoSEQ multiplex PCR, the repertoire was profiled, and TCRdb retains in-frame clones only, with some absent. There are 210,000 or so clones in the sample; roughly four fifths occur only once, and roughly 7.8% lies in the top ten. The material sequenced was peripheral blood. The receptors were gathered from a woman aged 80 or older with COVID-19, enrolled during active disease. CDR3s include the opening cysteine and the closing phenylalanine or tryptophan. The D gene is left open where the match is weak. Part of the rows lack a size; the others show once, few, many or a class for expanded clones.

J gene: TRBJ1-1
CDR3 length: 14
V gene: TRBV3-1/TRBV3-2
D gene: .
clone size: once
CDR3 DNA: TGTGCCAGCAGCCCTGGACACCTGAACACTGAAGCTTTCTTT
CDR3 protein: CASSPGHLNTEAFF

J gene: TRBJ1-2
CDR3 length: 21
V gene: TRBV5-1
D gene: TRBD1
clone size: .
CDR3 DNA: TGCGCCAGCAGCGGAATTGCCGGGCAGGGGACAGGGGAAAATTTCAACTATGGCTACACCTTC
CDR3 protein: CASSGIAGQGTGENFNYGYTF

J gene: TRBJ1-2
CDR3 length: 17
V gene: TRBV28
D gene: TRBD1
clone size: .
CDR3 DNA: TGTGCCAGCAGTTTGTGGACAGGGGGGGGACGCCTCTATGGCTACACCTTC
CDR3 protein: CASSLWTGGGRLYGYTF

J gene: TRBJ2-7
CDR3 length: 12
V gene: TRBV20-1
D gene: .
clone size: .
CDR3 DNA: TGCAGTGCTAGTGCAGGGGCGGTCGAGCAGTACTTC
CDR3 protein: CSASAGAVEQYF

J gene: TRBJ2-5
CDR3 length: 15
V gene: TRBV5-1
D gene: .
clone size: once
CDR3 DNA: TGCGCCAGCAGCCGGCCGGAGGAGGGTGGGGAGACCCAGTACTTC
CDR3 protein: CASSRPEEGGETQYF

J gene: TRBJ1-2
CDR3 length: 11
V gene: TRBV7-9
D gene: .
clone size: once
CDR3 DNA: TGTGCCAGCAGCCGGGGGGGTGGCTACACCTTC
CDR3 protein: CASSRGGGYTF

J gene: TRBJ2-1
CDR3 length: 15
V gene: TRBV5-1
D gene: .
clone size: .
CDR3 DNA: TGCGCCAGCAGCTCGGACGGGGACTCCTACAATGAGCAGTTCTTC
CDR3 protein: CASSSDGDSYNEQFF

J gene: TRBJ2-5
CDR3 length: 13
V gene: TRBV6-5
D gene: TRBD2
clone size: .
CDR3 DNA: TGTGCCAGCAGGACTAGCGGCCAAGAGACCCAGTACTTC
CDR3 protein: CASRTSGQETQYF

J gene: TRBJ2-7
CDR3 length: 14
V gene: TRBV9
D gene: TRBD2
clone size: .
CDR3 DNA: TGTGCCAGCAGCTACGGGACTAGCGGGGACGAGCAGTACTTC
CDR3 protein: CASSYGTSGDEQYF

J gene: TRBJ1-6
CDR3 length: 16
V gene: TRBV9
D gene: TRBD1
clone size: few
CDR3 DNA: TGTGCCAGCAGCGTACTCTGGGACAGGAGAAATTCACCCCTCCACTTT
CDR3 protein: CASSVLWDRRNSPLHF

J gene: TRBJ1-3
CDR3 length: 16
V gene: TRBV6-2/TRBV6-3
D gene: TRBD1
clone size: .
CDR3 DNA: TGTGCCAGCAGCCCTCGACAGGGGGATTATGGAAACACCATATATTTT
CDR3 protein: CASSPRQGDYGNTIYF

J gene: TRBJ1-5
CDR3 length: 19
V gene: TRBV21-1
D gene: .
clone size: .
CDR3 DNA: TGTGCCAGCAGCGCCACGAGGGGACAGGGGGCAATCGGCAATCAGCCCCAGCATTTT
CDR3 protein: CASSATRGQGAIGNQPQHF

J gene: TRBJ2-1
CDR3 length: 15
V gene: TRBV6-5
D gene: .
clone size: .
CDR3 DNA: TGTGCCAGCAGTAACGTCCGAGGAGCCATCCATGAGCAGTTCTTC
CDR3 protein: CASSNVRGAIHEQFF

J gene: TRBJ2-2
CDR3 length: 16
V gene: TRBV6-1
D gene: TRBD2
clone size: .
CDR3 DNA: TGTGCCAGCAGTGAAAACCTAGCGGGAAACACCGGGGAGCTGTTTTTT
CDR3 protein: CASSENLAGNTGELFF

J gene: TRBJ1-4
CDR3 length: 18
V gene: TRBV5-5
D gene: TRBD1
clone size: .
CDR3 DNA: TGTGCCAGCAGCGCCGTTGGGGCAGGGGGGCAAGCTAATGAAAAACTGTTTTTT
CDR3 protein: CASSAVGAGGQANEKLFF

J gene: TRBJ1-2
CDR3 length: 13
V gene: TRBV28
D gene: TRBD1
clone size: .
CDR3 DNA: TGTGCCAGCAGTTCTCGACAGGGTGGTGGCTACACCTTC
CDR3 protein: CASSSRQGGGYTF

J gene: TRBJ1-2
CDR3 length: 13
V gene: TRBV6-2/TRBV6-3
D gene: TRBD1
clone size: once
CDR3 DNA: TGTGCCAGCAGTTGGACAGGGGCAGATGGCTACACCTTC
CDR3 protein: CASSWTGADGYTF

J gene: TRBJ2-3
CDR3 length: 14
V gene: TRBV28
D gene: TRBD2
clone size: .
CDR3 DNA: TGTGCCAGCACCTCTAGCGGGAGGGCAGATACGCAGTATTTT
CDR3 protein: CASTSSGRADTQYF

J gene: TRBJ1-2
CDR3 length: 14
V gene: TRBV3-1/TRBV3-2
D gene: .
clone size: once
CDR3 DNA: TGTGCCGCCTACTCAGGGGCAGGCGGGGGGGGCTACACCTTC
CDR3 protein: CAAYSGAGGGGYTF

J gene: TRBJ1-1
CDR3 length: 14
V gene: TRBV6-6
D gene: .
clone size: .
CDR3 DNA: TGTGCCAGCATCTGGGGGGGGGTTCGGACTGAAGCTTTCTTT
CDR3 protein: CASIWGGVRTEAFF